A selection of T cell receptor beta chains follows, all from one sample in a study of blood T cell repertoires in COVID-19. Profiling relied on immunoSEQ multiplex PCR, and the TCRdb table lists in-frame clones only, not all of them. The profile covers about 47,000 clones, with 88% appearing a single time and roughly 12% taken by the ten largest. The sequenced material came from peripheral blood. The receptors derive from a human donor with active COVID-19. The donor label of this sample is uncertain. The CDR3 runs from the conserved cysteine through the conserved F or W. The D gene is left open where the match is weak. The size of a clone is reported for some rows only, either as once, few or many, or as a class for expanded clones.

d_call	clone_size	v_call	j_call	cdr3_nt	cdr3_aa
TRBD1	NA	TRBV5-4	TRBJ2-1	TGTGCCAGCAGCGTGAACAGGGGGAAATACAATGAGCAGTTCTTC	CASSVNRGKYNEQFF
TRBD2	few	TRBV4-2	TRBJ2-1	TGTGCCAGCAGCCGCGGACTAGCGGGGGTTACGCGATTAAATGAGCAGTTCTTC	CASSRGLAGVTRLNEQFF
TRBD1	NA	TRBV24-1	TRBJ2-1	TGTGCCACTGGAACGGACAGGGCGGATGAGCAGTTCTTC	CATGTDRADEQFF
NA	NA	TRBV28	TRBJ1-1	TGTGCCAGCAGTTTCCGTACTGAAGCTTTCTTT	CASSFRTEAFF
TRBD1	NA	TRBV4-1	TRBJ1-5	TGCGCCAGCAGCCATGGGACAGGTTTGAATCAGCCCCAGCATTTT	CASSHGTGLNQPQHF
TRBD1	NA	TRBV5-1	TRBJ1-3	TGCGCCAGCAGCAGATCACAGGGGACCTCTGGAAACACCATATATTTT	CASSRSQGTSGNTIYF
TRBD1	NA	TRBV5-6	TRBJ1-2	TGTGCCAGCAGCACTGACAGGGAACTTAACTATGGCTACACCTTC	CASSTDRELNYGYTF
TRBD2	once	TRBV6-2/TRBV6-3	TRBJ2-1	TGTGCCAGCAGTTACTCTCCCCCGGGAGGTATATACAATGAGCAGTTCTTC	CASSYSPPGGIYNEQFF
NA	NA	TRBV5-4	TRBJ1-1	TGTGCCAGCAGCTCCGACAGGATGAACACTGAAGCTTTCTTT	CASSSDRMNTEAFF
TRBD1	NA	TRBV30	TRBJ1-2	TGTGCCTGGACAAAGCAGGGGGGTTTCAACTATGGCTACACCTTC	CAWTKQGGFNYGYTF
NA	once	TRBV6-5	TRBJ1-3	TGTGCCAGCAGTCCACGAACGGTATTCGGAAACACCATATATTTT	CASSPRTVFGNTIYF
NA	NA	TRBV5-4	TRBJ1-3	TGTGCCAGCAGCTTGGGCAGATCTTCTGGCGGAAACACCATATATTTT	CASSLGRSSGGNTIYF
NA	NA	TRBV11-2	TRBJ2-3	TGTGCCAGCAGCTTAGGGAGGCTGGCGGGGGCCGTGGATACGCAGTATTTT	CASSLGRLAGAVDTQYF
NA	NA	TRBV7-9	TRBJ1-1	TGTGCCAGCAGCTCAGGGTGGCTCACTGAAGCTTTCTTT	CASSSGWLTEAFF
TRBD1	NA	TRBV5-1	TRBJ1-3	TGCGCCAGCAGCTTCCTGACAGGGGACTCTGGAAACACCATATATTTT	CASSFLTGDSGNTIYF
NA	NA	TRBV7-9	TRBJ2-5	TGTGCCAGCAGCTTATTCCTCCTCCACGGGGAGACCCAGTACTTC	CASSLFLLHGETQYF
TRBD2	NA	TRBV10-3	TRBJ2-7	TGTGCCATCAGTCACTCTAGCGGGCACCCCTCCTACGAGCAGTACTTC	CAISHSSGHPSYEQYF
TRBD1	NA	TRBV27	TRBJ1-1	TGTGCCAGCAGTACAGGGGGTTTTACACCTGAAGCTTTCTTT	CASSTGGFTPEAFF
NA	NA	TRBV6-1	TRBJ1-2	TGTGCCAGCAGTGAGCCGGGGGGAGGTAACTATGGCTACACCTTC	CASSEPGGGNYGYTF
TRBD1	NA	TRBV28	TRBJ1-5	TGTGCCAGCAGCTTTGGGACAGGGAATCAGCCCCAGCATTTT	CASSFGTGNQPQHF